This T cell receptor (beta chain) was captured in a study of T-cell reconstitution after alpha-beta-depleted transplantation in children. General study results and limits: Alpha-beta T cells present about two months after transplant were reported to originate from several hundred expanded graft clones. There were some patients whose high TCRbeta diversity at day 60 came from surviving recipient T cells and thymic progenitors. One year after transplant, T-cell counts and diversity came mostly from newly produced T cells.

Preparing the TCRbeta library involved the use of unique molecular identifiers. TCRdb fed the PCR reads into MiXCR, producing one record per CDR3 protein. Of approximately 210,000 distinct CDR3 sequences listed, around a sixth are singletons. This clonotype was seen a handful of times. Its antigen is currently unknown. Germline V lookup: CDR1 MNHEY, CDR2 SMNVEV (reference sequence). The CDR3 totals 14 residues. Between the trimmed V and J ends, which lost 1 base and 9 bases, there was a span of 12 bases. V usage is TRBV27 and J usage is TRBJ2-2; D gene unclear. This sample comprised PBMCs, mostly from graft donor cells, obtained 360 days after TCRalphabeta/CD19-depleted stem cell transplant. The sequence was obtained from a male patient aged 2-15 years who had a stem cell transplant for acute lymphoblastic leukemia, so the T cells may come from the graft donor. The CDR3 protein is CASSLYRARRELFF. The CDR3 coding sequence is TGTGCCAGCAGTTTATACAGAGCCAGACGGGAGCTGTTTTTT.